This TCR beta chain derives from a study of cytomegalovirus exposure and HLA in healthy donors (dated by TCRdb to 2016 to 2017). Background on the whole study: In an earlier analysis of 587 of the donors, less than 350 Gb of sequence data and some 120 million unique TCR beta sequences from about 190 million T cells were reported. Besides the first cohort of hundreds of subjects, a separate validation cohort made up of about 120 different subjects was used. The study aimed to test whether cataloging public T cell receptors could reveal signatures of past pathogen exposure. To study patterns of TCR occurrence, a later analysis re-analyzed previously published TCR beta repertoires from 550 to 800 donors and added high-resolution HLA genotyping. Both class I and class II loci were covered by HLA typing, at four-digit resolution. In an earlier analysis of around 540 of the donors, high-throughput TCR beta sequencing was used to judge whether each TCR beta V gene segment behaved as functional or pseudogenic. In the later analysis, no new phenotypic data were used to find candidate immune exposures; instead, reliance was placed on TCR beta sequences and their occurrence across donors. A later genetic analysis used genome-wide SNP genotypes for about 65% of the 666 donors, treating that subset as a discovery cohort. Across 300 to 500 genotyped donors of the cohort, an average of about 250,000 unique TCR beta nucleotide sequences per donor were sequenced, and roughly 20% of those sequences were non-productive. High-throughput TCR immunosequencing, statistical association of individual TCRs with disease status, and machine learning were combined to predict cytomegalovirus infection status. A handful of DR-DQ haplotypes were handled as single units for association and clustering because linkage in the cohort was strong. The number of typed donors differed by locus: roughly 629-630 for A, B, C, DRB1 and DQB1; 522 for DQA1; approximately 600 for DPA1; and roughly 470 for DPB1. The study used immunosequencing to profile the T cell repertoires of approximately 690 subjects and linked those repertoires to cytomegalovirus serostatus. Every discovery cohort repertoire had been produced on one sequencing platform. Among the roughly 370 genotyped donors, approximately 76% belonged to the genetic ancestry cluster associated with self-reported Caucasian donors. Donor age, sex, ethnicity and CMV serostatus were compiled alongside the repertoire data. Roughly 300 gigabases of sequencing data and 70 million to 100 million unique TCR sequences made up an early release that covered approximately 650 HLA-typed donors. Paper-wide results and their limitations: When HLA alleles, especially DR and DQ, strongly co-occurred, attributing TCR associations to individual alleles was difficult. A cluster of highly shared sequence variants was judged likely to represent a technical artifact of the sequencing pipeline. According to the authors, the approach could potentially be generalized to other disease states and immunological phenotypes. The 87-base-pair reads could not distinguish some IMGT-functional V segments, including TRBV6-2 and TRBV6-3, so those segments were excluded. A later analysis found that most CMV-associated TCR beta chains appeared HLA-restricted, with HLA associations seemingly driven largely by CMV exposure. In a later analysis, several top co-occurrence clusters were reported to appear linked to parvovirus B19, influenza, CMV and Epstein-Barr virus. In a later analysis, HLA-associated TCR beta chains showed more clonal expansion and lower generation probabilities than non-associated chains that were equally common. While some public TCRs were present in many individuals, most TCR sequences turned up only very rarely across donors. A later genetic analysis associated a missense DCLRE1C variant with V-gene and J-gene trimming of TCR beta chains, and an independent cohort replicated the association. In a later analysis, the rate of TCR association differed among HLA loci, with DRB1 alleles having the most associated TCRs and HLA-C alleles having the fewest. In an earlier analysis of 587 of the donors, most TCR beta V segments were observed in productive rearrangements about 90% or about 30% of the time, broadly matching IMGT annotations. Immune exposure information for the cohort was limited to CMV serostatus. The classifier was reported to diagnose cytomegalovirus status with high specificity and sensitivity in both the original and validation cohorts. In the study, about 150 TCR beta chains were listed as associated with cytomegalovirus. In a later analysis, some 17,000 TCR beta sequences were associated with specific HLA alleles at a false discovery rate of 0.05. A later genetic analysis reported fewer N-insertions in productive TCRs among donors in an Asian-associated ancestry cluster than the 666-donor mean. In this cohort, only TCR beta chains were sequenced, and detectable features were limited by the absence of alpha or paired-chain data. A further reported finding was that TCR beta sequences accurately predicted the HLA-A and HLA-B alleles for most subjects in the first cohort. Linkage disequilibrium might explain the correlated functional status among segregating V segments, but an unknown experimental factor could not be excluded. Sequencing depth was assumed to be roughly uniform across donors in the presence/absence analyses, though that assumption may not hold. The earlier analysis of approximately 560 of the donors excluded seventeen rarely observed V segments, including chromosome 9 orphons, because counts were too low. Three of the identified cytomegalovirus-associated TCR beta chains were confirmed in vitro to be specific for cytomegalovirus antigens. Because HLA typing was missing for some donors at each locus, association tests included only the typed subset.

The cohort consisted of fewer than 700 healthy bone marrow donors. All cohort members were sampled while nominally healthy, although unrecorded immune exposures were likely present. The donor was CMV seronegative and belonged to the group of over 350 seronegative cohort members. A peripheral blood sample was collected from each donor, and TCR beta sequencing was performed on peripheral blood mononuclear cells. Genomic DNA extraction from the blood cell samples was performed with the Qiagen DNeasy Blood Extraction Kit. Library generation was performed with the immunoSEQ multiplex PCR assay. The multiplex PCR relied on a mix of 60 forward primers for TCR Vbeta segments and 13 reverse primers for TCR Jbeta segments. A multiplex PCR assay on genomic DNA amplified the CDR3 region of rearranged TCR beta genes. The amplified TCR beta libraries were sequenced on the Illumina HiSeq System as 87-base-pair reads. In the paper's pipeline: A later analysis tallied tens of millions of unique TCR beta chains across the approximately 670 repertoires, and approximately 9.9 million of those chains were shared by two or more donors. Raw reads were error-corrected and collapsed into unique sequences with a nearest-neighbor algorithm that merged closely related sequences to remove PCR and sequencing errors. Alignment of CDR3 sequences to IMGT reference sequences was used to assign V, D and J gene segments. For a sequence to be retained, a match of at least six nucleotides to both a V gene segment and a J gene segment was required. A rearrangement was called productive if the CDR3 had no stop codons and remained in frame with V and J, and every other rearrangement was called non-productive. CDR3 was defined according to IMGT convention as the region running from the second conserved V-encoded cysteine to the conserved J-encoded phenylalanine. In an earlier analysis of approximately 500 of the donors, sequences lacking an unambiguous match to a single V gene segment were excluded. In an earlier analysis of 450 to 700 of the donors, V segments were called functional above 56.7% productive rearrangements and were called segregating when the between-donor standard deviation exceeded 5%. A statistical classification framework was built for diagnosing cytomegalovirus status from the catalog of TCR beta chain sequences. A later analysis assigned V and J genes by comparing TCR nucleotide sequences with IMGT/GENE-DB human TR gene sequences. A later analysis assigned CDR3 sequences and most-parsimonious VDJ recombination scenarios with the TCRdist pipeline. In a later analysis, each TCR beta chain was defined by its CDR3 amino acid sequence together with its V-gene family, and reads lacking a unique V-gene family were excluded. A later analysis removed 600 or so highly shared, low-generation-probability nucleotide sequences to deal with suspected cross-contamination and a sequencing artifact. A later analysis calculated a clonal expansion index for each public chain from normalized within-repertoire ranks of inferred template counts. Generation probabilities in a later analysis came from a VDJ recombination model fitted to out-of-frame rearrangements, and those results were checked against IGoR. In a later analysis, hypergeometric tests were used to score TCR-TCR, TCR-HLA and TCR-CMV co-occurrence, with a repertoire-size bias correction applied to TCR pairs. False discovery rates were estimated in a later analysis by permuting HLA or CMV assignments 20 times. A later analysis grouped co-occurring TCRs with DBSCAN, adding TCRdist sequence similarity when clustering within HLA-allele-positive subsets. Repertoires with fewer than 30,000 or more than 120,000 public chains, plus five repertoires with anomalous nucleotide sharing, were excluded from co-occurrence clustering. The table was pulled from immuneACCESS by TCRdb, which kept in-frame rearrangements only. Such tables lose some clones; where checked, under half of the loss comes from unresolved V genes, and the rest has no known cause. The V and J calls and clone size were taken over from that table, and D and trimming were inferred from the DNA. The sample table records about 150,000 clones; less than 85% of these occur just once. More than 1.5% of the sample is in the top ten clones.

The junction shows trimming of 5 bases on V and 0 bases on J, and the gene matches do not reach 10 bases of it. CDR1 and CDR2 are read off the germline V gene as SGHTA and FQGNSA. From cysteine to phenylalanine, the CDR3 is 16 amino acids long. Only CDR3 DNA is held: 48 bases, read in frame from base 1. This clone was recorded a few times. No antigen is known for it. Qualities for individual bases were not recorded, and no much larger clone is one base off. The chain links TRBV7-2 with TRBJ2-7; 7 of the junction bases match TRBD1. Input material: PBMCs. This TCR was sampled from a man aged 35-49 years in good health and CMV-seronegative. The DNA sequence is TGTGCCAGCAGCCCAACAACCGGGACAGCCTCCTACGAGCAGTACTTC. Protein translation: CASSPTTGTASYEQYF.